This T cell receptor beta chain comes out of a study of blood T cell repertoires in COVID-19. The data were produced by immunoSEQ multiplex PCR, yet TCRdb's version contains in-frame clones alone and is incomplete. The sample has 110,000 or so clones, over 80% seen once; the top ten hold approximately 4.5%. The CDR3 is 15 amino acids. V shed 4 bases and J shed 9 bases, with 17 bases lying between them. CDR1 is SGHRS, CDR2 YFSETQ, per germline. The chain uses TRBV5-1 and TRBJ1-6, with D perhaps matching TRBD1 (6 bases). This sequence originates from a woman between 50 and 59 years old with acute or convalescent COVID-19. The sequenced sample consisted of peripheral blood. Here the CDR3 reads CASSQGQGGGSPLHF. Here the CDR3 DNA reads TGCGCCAGCAGCCAGGGACAAGGAGGCGGTTCACCCCTCCACTTT.